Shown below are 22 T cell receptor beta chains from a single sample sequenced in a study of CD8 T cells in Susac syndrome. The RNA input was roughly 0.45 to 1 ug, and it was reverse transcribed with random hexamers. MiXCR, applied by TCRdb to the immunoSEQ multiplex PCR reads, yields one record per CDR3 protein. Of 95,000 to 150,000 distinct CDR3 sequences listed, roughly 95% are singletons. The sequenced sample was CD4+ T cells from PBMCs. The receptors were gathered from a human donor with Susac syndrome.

As DNA, the CDR3 is TGCGCCAGCAGCCAAGATCGCGTTGCGGGAGGGCCTCGAGATACGCAGTATTTT. The encoded protein is CASSQDRVAGGPRDTQYF. V usage is TRBV4-1 and J usage is TRBJ2-3, with 9 bases fitting TRBD2. The CDR3 runs to 18 residues. Germline values: CDR1 MGHRA, CDR2 YSYEKL. V shed 0 bases, J shed 5 bases, and the junction held 12 bases outside the gene matches.

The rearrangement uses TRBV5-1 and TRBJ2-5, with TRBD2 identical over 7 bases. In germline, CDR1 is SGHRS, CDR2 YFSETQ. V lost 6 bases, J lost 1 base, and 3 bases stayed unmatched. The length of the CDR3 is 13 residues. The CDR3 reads CASTIAGQETQYF. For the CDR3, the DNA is TGCGCCAGCACCATAGCGGGCCAAGAGACCCAGTACTTC. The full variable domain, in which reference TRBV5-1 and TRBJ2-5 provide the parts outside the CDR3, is KAGVTQTPRYLIKTRGQQVTLSCSPISGHRSVSWYQQTPGQGLQFLFEYFSETQRNKGNFPGRFSGRQFSNSRSEMNVSTLELGDSALYLCASTIAGQETQYFGPGTRLLVL.

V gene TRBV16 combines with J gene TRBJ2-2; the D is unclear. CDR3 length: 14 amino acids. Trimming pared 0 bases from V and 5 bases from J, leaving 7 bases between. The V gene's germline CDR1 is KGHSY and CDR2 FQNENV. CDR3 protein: CASSQSDATGELFF. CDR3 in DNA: TGTGCCAGCAGCCAATCGGATGCGACCGGGGAGCTGTTTTTT.

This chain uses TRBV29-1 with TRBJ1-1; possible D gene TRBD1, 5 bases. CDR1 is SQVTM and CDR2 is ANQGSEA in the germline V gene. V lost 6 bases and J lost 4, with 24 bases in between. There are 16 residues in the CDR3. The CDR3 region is CSVLKGRLREGTEAFF. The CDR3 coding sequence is TGCAGCGTCCTAAAGGGGCGCCTAAGGGAGGGCACTGAAGCTTTCTTT. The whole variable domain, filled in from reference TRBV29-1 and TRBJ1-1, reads SAVISQKPSRDICQRGTSLTIQCQVDSQVTMMFWYRQQPGQSLTLIATANQGSEATYESGFVIDKFPISRPNLTFSTLTVSNMSPEDSSIYLCSVLKGRLREGTEAFFGQGTRLTVV.

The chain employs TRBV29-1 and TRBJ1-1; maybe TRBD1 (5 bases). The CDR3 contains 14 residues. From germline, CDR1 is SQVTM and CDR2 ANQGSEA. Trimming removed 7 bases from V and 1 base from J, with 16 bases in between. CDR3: CSAPGRQRNTEAFF. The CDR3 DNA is TGCAGCGCCCCGGGGCGGCAGCGGAACACTGAAGCTTTCTTT.

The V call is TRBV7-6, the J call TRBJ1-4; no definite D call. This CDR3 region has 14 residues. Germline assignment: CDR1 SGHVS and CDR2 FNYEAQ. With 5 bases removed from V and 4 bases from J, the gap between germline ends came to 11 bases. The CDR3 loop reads CASSPQAINEKLFF. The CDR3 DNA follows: TGTGCCAGCAGCCCCCAAGCCATTAATGAAAAACTGTTTTTT.

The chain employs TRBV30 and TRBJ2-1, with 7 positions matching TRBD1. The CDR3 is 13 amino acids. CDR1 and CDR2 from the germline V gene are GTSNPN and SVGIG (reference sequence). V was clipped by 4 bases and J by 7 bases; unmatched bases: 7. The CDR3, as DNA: TGTGCCTGGAAAAGAACAGGGGCAAATGAGCAGTTCTTC. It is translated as CAWKRTGANEQFF.

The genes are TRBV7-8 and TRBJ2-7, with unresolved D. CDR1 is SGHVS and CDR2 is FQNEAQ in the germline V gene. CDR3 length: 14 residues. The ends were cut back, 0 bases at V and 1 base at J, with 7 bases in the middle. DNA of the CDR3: TGTGCCAGCAGCTTAGCGCAATGGTCCTACGAGCAGTACTTC. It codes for CASSLAQWSYEQYF.

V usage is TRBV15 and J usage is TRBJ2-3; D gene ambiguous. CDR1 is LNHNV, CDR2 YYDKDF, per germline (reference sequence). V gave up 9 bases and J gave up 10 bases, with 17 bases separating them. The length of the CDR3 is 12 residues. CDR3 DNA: TGTGCCACTACCCCCGGGCACCAGGCGCAGTATTTT. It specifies CATTPGHQAQYF. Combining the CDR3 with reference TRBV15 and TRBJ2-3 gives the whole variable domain DAMVIQNPRYQVTQFGKPVTLSCSQTLNHNVMYWYQQKSSQAPKLLFHYYDKDFNNEADTPDNFQSRRPNTSFCFLDIRSPGLGDTAMYLCATTPGHQAQYFGPGTRLTVL.

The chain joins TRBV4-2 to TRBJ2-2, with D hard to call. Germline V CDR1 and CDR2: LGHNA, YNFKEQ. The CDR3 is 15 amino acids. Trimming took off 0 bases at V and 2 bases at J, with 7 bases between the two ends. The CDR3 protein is CASSQEAANTGELFF. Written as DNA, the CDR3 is TGTGCCAGCAGCCAAGAGGCAGCCAACACCGGGGAGCTGTTTTTT.

The CDR3 bases are TGTGCCAGCAGTCGGGATTCCTACAATGAGCAGTTCTTC. It yields the protein CASSRDSYNEQFF. The chain couples TRBV6-6 to TRBJ2-1; possibly TRBD2 for D (5 bases). Germline lookup yields CDR1 MNHNY and CDR2 SVGAGI (reference sequence). V lost 5 bases and J 1 base, leaving 6 bases between the germline ends. This CDR3 is 13 amino acids long.

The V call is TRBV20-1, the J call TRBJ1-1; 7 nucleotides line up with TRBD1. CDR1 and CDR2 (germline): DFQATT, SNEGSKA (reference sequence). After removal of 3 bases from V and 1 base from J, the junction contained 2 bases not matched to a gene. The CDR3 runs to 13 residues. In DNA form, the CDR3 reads TGCAGTGCTAGTTCAGGGGGGAACACTGAAGCTTTCTTT. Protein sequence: CSASSGGNTEAFF.

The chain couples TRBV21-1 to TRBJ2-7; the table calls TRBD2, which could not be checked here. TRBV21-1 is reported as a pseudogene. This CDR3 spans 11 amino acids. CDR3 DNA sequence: TGTGCCAGCGAGGGCATCTACGAGCAGTACTTC. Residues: CASEGIYEQYF.

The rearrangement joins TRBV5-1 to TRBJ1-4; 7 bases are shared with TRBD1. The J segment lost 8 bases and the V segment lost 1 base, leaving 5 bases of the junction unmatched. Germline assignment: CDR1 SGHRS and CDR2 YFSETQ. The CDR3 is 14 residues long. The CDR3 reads CASSLQGEKEKLFF. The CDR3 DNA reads TGCGCCAGCAGCTTGCAGGGGGAGAAGGAAAAACTGTTTTTT.

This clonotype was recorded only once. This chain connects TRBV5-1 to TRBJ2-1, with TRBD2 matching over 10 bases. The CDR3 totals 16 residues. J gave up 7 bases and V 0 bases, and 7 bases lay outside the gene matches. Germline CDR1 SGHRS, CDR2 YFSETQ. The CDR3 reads CASSLGSSSGRNEQFF. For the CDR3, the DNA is TGCGCCAGCAGCTTGGGGTCGAGTAGCGGGAGGAATGAGCAGTTCTTC. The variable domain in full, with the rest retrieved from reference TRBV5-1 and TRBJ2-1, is KAGVTQTPRYLIKTRGQQVTLSCSPISGHRSVSWYQQTPGQGLQFLFEYFSETQRNKGNFPGRFSGRQFSNSRSEMNVSTLELGDSALYLCASSLGSSSGRNEQFFGPGTRLTVL.

The DNA of the CDR3 is TGCGCCAGCAGCCCGAAGAGCGGGACTGGCACCGGGGAGCTGTTTTTT. Residues: CASSPKSGTGTGELFF. The gene calls are TRBV5-1 and TRBJ2-2; 7 nucleotides match TRBD2. Germline V CDR1 and CDR2: SGHRS, YFSETQ. The trim removed 4 bases at V and 4 bases at J, leaving 10 bases unmatched. This CDR3 has 16 residues.

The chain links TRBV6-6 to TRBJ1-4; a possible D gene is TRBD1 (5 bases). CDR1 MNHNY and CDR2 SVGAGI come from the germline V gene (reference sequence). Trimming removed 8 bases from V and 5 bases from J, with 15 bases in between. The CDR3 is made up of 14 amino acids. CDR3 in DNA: TGTGCCAGCCTCGTCTGGGGGAAAAATGAAAAACTGTTTTTT. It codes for CASLVWGKNEKLFF.

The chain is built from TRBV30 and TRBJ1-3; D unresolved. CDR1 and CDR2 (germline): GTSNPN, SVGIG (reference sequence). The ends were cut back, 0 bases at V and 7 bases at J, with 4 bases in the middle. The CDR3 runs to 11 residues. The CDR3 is CAWSVGNTIYF. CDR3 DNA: TGTGCCTGGAGTGTAGGGAACACCATATATTTT.

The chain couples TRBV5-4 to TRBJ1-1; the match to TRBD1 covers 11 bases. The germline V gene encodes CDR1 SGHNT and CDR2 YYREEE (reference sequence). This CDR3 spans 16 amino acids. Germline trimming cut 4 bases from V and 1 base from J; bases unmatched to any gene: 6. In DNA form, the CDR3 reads TGTGCCAGCAGCCATGGGACAGGGGGGGAGAACACTGAAGCTTTCTTT. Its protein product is CASSHGTGGENTEAFF.

The CDR3 is CASSPIPGQFSYEQYF. CDR3 nucleotides: TGTGCCAGCAGTCCTATCCCGGGACAGTTCTCCTACGAGCAGTACTTC. The chain is built from TRBV6-2 or TRBV6-3 and TRBJ2-7; 7 bases align to TRBD1. J gave up 0 bases and V 5 bases, and 10 bases lay outside the gene matches. The CDR3 contains 16 residues. Germline assignment: CDR1 MNHEY and CDR2 SVGEGT.

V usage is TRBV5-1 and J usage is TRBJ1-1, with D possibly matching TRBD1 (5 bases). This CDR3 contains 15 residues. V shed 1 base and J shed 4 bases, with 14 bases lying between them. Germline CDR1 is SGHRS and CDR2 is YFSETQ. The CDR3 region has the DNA TGCGCCAGCAGCTTGCATAGGGGCGGGAGCACTGAAGCTTTCTTT. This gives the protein CASSLHRGGSTEAFF.

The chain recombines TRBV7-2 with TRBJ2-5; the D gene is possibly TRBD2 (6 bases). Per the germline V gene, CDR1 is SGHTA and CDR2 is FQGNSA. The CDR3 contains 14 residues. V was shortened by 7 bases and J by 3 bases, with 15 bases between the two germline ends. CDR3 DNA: TGTGCCAGCACACGACTAGTGGGGAAAGAGACCCAGTACTTC. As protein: CASTRLVGKETQYF.